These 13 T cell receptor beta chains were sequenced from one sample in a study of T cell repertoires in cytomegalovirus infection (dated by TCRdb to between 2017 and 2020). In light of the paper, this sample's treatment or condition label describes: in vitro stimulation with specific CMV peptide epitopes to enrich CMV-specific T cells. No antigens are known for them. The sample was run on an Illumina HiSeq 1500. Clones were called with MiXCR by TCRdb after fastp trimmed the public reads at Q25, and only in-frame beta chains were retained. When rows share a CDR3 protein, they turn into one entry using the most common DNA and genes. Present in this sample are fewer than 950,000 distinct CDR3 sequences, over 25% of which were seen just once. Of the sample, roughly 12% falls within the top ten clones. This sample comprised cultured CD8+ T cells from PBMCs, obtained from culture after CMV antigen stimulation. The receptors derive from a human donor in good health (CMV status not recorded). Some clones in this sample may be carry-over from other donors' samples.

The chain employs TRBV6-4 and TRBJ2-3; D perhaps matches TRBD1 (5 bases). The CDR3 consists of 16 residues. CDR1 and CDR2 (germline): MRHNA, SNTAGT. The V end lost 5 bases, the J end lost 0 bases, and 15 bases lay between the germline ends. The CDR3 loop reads CASSSGHTSSTDTQYF. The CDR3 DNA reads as TGTGCCAGCAGTTCCGGACATACCTCCAGCACAGATACGCAGTATTTT.

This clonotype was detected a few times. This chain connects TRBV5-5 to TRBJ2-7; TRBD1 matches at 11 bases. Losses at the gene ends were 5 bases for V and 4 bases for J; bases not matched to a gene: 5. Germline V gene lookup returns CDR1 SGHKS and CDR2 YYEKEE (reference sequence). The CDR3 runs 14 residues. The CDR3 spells CASSTGTGGYEQYV. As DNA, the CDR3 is TGTGCCAGCAGTACCGGGACAGGGGGATACGAGCAGTACGTC.

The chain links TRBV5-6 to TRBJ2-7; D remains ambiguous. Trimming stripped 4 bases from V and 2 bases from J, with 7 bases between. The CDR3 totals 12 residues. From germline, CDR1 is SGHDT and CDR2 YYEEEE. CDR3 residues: CASSAGAYEQYF. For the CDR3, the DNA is TGTGCCAGCAGCGCCGGTGCCTACGAGCAGTACTTC.

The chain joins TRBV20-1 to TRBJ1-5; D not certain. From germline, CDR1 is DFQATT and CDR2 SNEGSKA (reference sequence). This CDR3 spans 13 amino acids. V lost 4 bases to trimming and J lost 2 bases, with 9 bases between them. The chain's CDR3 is CSATLLRNQPQHF. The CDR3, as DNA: TGCAGTGCTACCCTCCTACGCAATCAGCCCCAGCATTTT.

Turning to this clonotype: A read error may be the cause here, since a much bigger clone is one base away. CDR3 loop: CASSLLGHGGVNVLTF. DNA of the CDR3: TGTGCCAGCAGCTTACTGGGACATGGTGGGGTCAACGTCCTGACTTTC. The V call is TRBV11-2, the J call TRBJ2-6; TRBD1 might be the D (6 bases). CDR1 is SGHAT and CDR2 is FQNNGV in the germline V gene. The length of the CDR3 is 16 residues.

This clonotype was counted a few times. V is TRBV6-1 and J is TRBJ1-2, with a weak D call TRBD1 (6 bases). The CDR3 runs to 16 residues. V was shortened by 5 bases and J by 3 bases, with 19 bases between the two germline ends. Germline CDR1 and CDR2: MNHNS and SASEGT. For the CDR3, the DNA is TGTGCCAGCAGTCCCCCTACAGGGCTATTTGACTATGGCTACACCTTC. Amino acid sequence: CASSPPTGLFDYGYTF.

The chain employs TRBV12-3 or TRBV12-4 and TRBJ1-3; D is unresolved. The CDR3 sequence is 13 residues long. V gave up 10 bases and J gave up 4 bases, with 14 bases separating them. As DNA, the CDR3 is TGTGCCACCTCAGGATCAGCGGGAAACACCATATATTTT. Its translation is CATSGSAGNTIYF.

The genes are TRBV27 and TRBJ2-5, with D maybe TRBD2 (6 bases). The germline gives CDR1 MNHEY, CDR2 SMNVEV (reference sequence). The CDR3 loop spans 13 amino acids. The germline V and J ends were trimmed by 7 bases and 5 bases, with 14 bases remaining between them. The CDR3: CASTGGAVETQYF. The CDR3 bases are TGTGCCAGCACTGGCGGGGCAGTTGAGACCCAGTACTTC.

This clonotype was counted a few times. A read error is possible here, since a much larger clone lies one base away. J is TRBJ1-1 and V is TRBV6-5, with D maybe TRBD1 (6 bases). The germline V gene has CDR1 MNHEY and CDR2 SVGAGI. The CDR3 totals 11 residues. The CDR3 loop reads CVSSTGGAAFF. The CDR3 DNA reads TGTGTCAGCAGTACGGGGGGGGCAGCTTTCTTT.

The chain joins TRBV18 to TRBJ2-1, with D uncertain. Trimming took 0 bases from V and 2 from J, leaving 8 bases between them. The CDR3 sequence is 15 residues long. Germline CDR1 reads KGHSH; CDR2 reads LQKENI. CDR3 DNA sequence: TGTGCCAGCTCACCACCGTGGCATCCCTACAATGAGCAGTTCTTC. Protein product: CASSPPWHPYNEQFF.

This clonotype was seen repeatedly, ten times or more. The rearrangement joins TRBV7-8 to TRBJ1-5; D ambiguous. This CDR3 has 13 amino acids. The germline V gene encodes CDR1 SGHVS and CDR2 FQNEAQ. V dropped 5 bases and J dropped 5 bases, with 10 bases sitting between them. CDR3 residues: CASSPARHQPQHF. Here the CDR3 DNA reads TGTGCCAGCAGCCCAGCTCGACATCAGCCCCAGCATTTT.

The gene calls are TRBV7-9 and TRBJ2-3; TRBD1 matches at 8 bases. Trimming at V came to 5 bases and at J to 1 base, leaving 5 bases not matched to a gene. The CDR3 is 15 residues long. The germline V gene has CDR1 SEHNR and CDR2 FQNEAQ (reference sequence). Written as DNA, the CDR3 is TGTGCCAGCAGCACCGCGGACAGGGGCACAGATACGCAGTATTTT. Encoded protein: CASSTADRGTDTQYF.

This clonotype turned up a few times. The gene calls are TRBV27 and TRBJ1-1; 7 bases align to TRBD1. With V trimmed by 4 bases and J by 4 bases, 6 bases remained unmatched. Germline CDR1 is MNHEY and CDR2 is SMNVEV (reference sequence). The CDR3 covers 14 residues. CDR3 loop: CASSYTGVGTEAFF. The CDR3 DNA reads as TGTGCCAGCAGTTATACAGGGGTGGGCACTGAAGCTTTCTTT.